Described below is a single T cell receptor (beta chain) sequence and its context. The entry originates in a study of Ad26.COV2.S vaccination and SARS-CoV-2 variants. Trimming took 2 bases from V and 5 from J, leaving 10 bases between them. Per the germline V gene, CDR1 is LNHDA and CDR2 is SQIVND (reference sequence). The CDR3 consists of 13 residues. Sequencing was performed with immunoSEQ multiplex PCR; in TCRdb, only in-frame clones are kept and a portion is missing. The data contain about 350,000 clones, around 89% of them singletons. Treatment described: about 20 received Ad26.COV2.S at low or high dose, single or two shots; roughly 5 received placebo; per-sample allocation not given. It was on day 63 after the first vaccine or placebo injection that samples were taken. Spike of the Wuhan-strain SARS-CoV-2 was expressed by an Ad26 vector, which formed the vaccine.

Sequencing used peripheral blood, obtained in a trial of Ad26.COV2.S vaccine versus placebo. The TCR was taken from a person aged 18 to 59 who received the Ad26.COV2.S COVID-19 vaccine or a placebo. This chain uses TRBV19 with TRBJ2-7; no clear D. The CDR3 DNA reads as TGTGCCAGTAGTATATCGGGTAGGGACGAGCAGTACTTC. It is translated as CASSISGRDEQYF.